A selection of T cell receptor beta chains follows, all from one sample in a study of blood T cell repertoires in COVID-19. Some clones are missing from TCRdb's copy, which holds only in-frame ones; the method was immunoSEQ multiplex PCR. The table records around 42,000 clones, around nine tenths of them present only once. The specimen sequenced was peripheral blood. The source of these receptors is a human donor in a cohort sampled during active COVID-19. The CDR3 runs from the conserved cysteine through the conserved F or W. Fields, in order: CDR3 length, V gene, J gene, CDR3 protein.

14,TRBV28,TRBJ1-2,CASSLLTESYGYTF
16,TRBV7-7,TRBJ2-2,CASSPRTGHNTGELFF
15,TRBV7-2,TRBJ2-1,CASSLLSGSVNEQFF
13,TRBV19,TRBJ1-1,CASKSPIEIEAFF
14,TRBV11-3,TRBJ2-1,CASGEGSSYNEQFF
15,TRBV27,TRBJ1-5,CASSPGTGSNQPQHF
13,TRBV28,TRBJ1-1,CASSPGGNTEAFF
13,TRBV28,TRBJ1-2,CASRDRAGYGYTF
16,TRBV18,TRBJ2-7,CASSPAGRDRAREQYF
14,TRBV11-1,TRBJ1-6,CASSRTGNNSPLHF
15,TRBV7-8,TRBJ2-1,CASSQWERNYNEQFF
15,TRBV16,TRBJ2-2,CASSQPRRGTGELFF
16,TRBV7-2,TRBJ2-1,CASSLDGGLVGREQFF
17,TRBV28,TRBJ2-7,CASSFNFGLPSSYEQYF
16,TRBV5-6,TRBJ2-3,CASSLFGTGGTDTQYF
16,TRBV11-2,TRBJ2-2,CASSLDSGTNTGELFF
12,TRBV28,TRBJ2-5,CASLGDQETQYF
17,TRBV5-6,TRBJ1-6,CASSFTGSLSYNSPLHF
13,TRBV4-1,TRBJ2-7,CASSLASAYEQYF
15,TRBV5-5,TRBJ1-2,CASSPGQEAGYGYTF
16,TRBV4-2,TRBJ1-5,CASSPDGGFSNQPQHF
16,TRBV6-5,TRBJ2-5,CASSYSGIAVQETQYF
13,TRBV7-9,TRBJ1-1,CASSTTGETEAFF
15,TRBV6-5,TRBJ2-7,CASSYSTGGSYEQYF
15,TRBV19,TRBJ1-1,CASTPRGQGPSRAFF
14,TRBV28,TRBJ2-7,CASSLAGVAYEQYF
16,TRBV27,TRBJ2-1,CASSLSPGVSYNEQFF
14,TRBV5-6,TRBJ2-1,CASSFGGRINEQFF
17,TRBV28,TRBJ1-5,CASSPGQGARGIYPQHF
17,TRBV15,TRBJ2-1,CATSRDLAGTSLGEQFF
15,TRBV18,TRBJ2-1,CASSPLTGSYNEQFF
14,TRBV12-5,TRBJ2-7,CASGFSGKVDEQYF